The T cell receptor (beta chain) described here comes from a study of T-cell reconstitution after alpha-beta-depleted transplantation in children. From germline, CDR1 is SGHAT and CDR2 FQNNGV. V shed 0 bases, J shed 0 bases, and the junction held 4 bases outside the gene matches. The CDR3 spans 16 residues. Molecular barcoding with unique molecular identifiers was used for the TCRbeta library. TCRdb reprocessed the PCR reads with MiXCR, giving one entry per CDR3 protein. In the table there are 350,000 to 450,000 distinct CDR3 sequences, around 20% of which are singletons. The J gene is TRBJ2-7, the V gene TRBV11-2; TRBD2 agrees at 8 bases. This TCR was recovered from a human donor who donated a stem cell graft to a child with acute myeloid leukemia. The material sequenced was PBMCs from the stem cell graft donor, taken from the stem cell graft. CDR3 protein: CASSLDLREGSYEQYF. CDR3 in DNA: TGTGCCAGCAGCTTAGATCTCCGGGAGGGCTCCTACGAGCAGTACTTC.